This T cell receptor beta chain is drawn from a study of control samples from healthy donors and cancer patients. Assay used: immunoSEQ multiplex PCR; TCRdb lists only in-frame clones, some missing. Among approximately 210,000 clones, approximately 90% were seen once, and the ten largest hold less than 2%. The specimen was blood. The TCR was taken from a man aged 25-45 years in good health.

Written as DNA, the CDR3 is TGCGCCAGCAGCGACACTTGGAACACTGAAGCTTTCTTT. Translating it yields CASSDTWNTEAFF. The chain is built from TRBV5-1 and TRBJ1-1; D not certain. The V and J ends lost 4 bases and 1 base respectively, with 8 bases between them. The CDR3 length is 13 residues. Germline CDR1 is SGHRS and CDR2 is YFSETQ.